The rows below give T cell receptor beta chains drawn from one sample of a study of blood T cell repertoires in COVID-19. Clones were read by immunoSEQ multiplex PCR, and TCRdb kept only the in-frame ones, dropping some. The table shows tens of thousands of clones, with 80% to 90% occurring only once. Source material: peripheral blood. These TCRs come from a man between 60 and 75 years old with acute or convalescent COVID-19. CDR3s include the opening cysteine and the closing phenylalanine or tryptophan. The D gene is left open where the match is weak. Clone size is shown for a subset of rows, as once, few, many or a class of expanded clone.

.	.	13	TRBJ2-7	TRBV5-1	TGCGCCAGCAGCTTAGCGGGCTCCTACGAGCAGTACTTC	CASSLAGSYEQYF
.	.	16	TRBJ2-2	TRBV27	TGTGCCAGCAGTCCCCCCCAGAGGTCGAGGACCGGGGAGCTGTTTTTT	CASSPPQRSRTGELFF
.	.	12	TRBJ1-6	TRBV6-5	TGTGCCAGCACCTTCAGTAATTCACCCCTCCACTTT	CASTFSNSPLHF
.	.	14	TRBJ2-7	TRBV7-2	TGTGCCAGCAGCTTAGTACCTACAGGGTCCGAGCAGTACTTC	CASSLVPTGSEQYF
.	.	18	TRBJ1-5	TRBV6-1	TGTGCCAGCAGTGAAGTTTGGGGGGGCTTGGAGAGCAATCAGCCCCAGCATTTT	CASSEVWGGLESNQPQHF
TRBD1	.	16	TRBJ1-2	TRBV9	TGTGCCAGCACCGTAGGGGCACAGGGGTGGGACTATGGCTACACCTTC	CASTVGAQGWDYGYTF
.	once	14	TRBJ2-7	TRBV4-1	TGCGCCAGCAGCTTGACAGGTGACTACTACGAGCAGTACTTC	CASSLTGDYYEQYF
.	once	11	TRBJ1-1	TRBV2	TGTGCCAGCAGCGTTCGTACTGAAGCTTTCTTT	CASSVRTEAFF
.	.	13	TRBJ1-1	TRBV11-2	TGTGCCAGCAGCCGCTCCAGGAACACTGAAGCTTTCTTT	CASSRSRNTEAFF
TRBD2	.	15	TRBJ2-3	TRBV18	TGTGCCAGCTCACCAAAAGGACTAGGGGTGGTTACGCAGTATTTT	CASSPKGLGVVTQYF
.	.	14	TRBJ2-2	TRBV6-5	TGTGCCAGCAGAACAGGGCTATACACCGGGGAGCTGTTTTTT	CASRTGLYTGELFF
TRBD2	.	15	TRBJ2-7	TRBV11-2	TGTGCCAGCAGCTTAACTCAGGGAGGGTCCTACGAGCAGTACTTC	CASSLTQGGSYEQYF
.	.	14	TRBJ1-4	TRBV9	TGTGCCAGCAGCGCTAGTGTGGTGAATGAAAAACTGTTTTTT	CASSASVVNEKLFF
.	few	11	TRBJ1-5	TRBV10-3	TGTGCCAGCGGGGGTGAAAGGCCCCAGCATTTT	CASGGERPQHF
.	once	15	TRBJ1-2	TRBV6-5	TGTGCCAGCAGTTACGGACTCGGCAGCGTCTATGGCTACACCTTC	CASSYGLGSVYGYTF
TRBD1	.	12	TRBJ2-7	TRBV19	TGTGCCACAGGGGGTTCGATGGGGGAGCAGTACTTC	CATGGSMGEQYF
.	.	15	TRBJ1-3	TRBV12-5	TGTGCTAGTGGTTTTGGTTTGGCAGCTGGAAACACCATATATTTT	CASGFGLAAGNTIYF
.	.	13	TRBJ1-6	TRBV6-5	TGTGCCAGCAAGGAGGGCAGGAATTCACCCCTCCACTTT	CASKEGRNSPLHF
TRBD1	.	15	TRBJ1-6	TRBV12-5	TGTGCTAGTGGTCCGGACAGGGGGATGAATTCACCCCTCCACTTT	CASGPDRGMNSPLHF
TRBD2	.	16	TRBJ2-2	TRBV5-1	TGCGCCAGCAGCTACCTAGCGGGGGGATACACCGGGGAGCTGTTTTTT	CASSYLAGGYTGELFF
TRBD1	.	15	TRBJ1-2	TRBV7-9	TGTGCCAGCAGCGAAGGGACAGAGTCATACTATGGCTACACCTTC	CASSEGTESYYGYTF
TRBD1	.	15	TRBJ2-3	TRBV11-3	TGTGCCAGCAGCCCCGGGACAGGGGTTACAGATACGCAGTATTTT	CASSPGTGVTDTQYF
.	.	13	TRBJ1-4	TRBV18	TGTGCCAGCTCACCGTCCATGAGTGAAAAACTGTTTTTT	CASSPSMSEKLFF
.	.	14	TRBJ2-7	TRBV18	TGTGCCAGCTCGCCCCCGCCAGGGGTCTACGAGCAGTACTTC	CASSPPPGVYEQYF
.	once	18	TRBJ2-2	TRBV5-1	TGCGCCAGCAGCTTGGGGCGAGGGGCAGGGGTGAACACCGGGGAGCTGTTTTTT	CASSLGRGAGVNTGELFF
.	.	16	TRBJ1-1	TRBV5-1	TGCGCCAGCAGCTTGGCCGGATTACAGGGGAACACTGAAGCTTTCTTT	CASSLAGLQGNTEAFF
.	.	15	TRBJ2-3	TRBV5-1	TGCGCCAGCAGCCCGGGGTTGCCTTGGGCAGATACGCAGTATTTT	CASSPGLPWADTQYF
.	.	12	TRBJ1-1	TRBV2	TGTGCCAGCCAGTCGGGGGGCACTGAAGCTTTCTTT	CASQSGGTEAFF
.	.	15	TRBJ2-5	TRBV7-8	TGTGCCAGCAGCTTAGCCCCGACACGCCAAGAGACCCAGTACTTC	CASSLAPTRQETQYF
.	.	13	TRBJ1-1	TRBV9	TGTGCCAGCAGCGCCCCCCCAAACACTGAAGCTTTCTTT	CASSAPPNTEAFF
.	few	18	TRBJ2-7	TRBV7-9	TGTGCCAGCAGCACCATCGACCTGTTGCAGGGTAGCTCCTACGAGCAGTACTTC	CASSTIDLLQGSSYEQYF
.	.	14	TRBJ2-4	TRBV6-5	TGTGCCAGCAGTACGGGGGATATCAAAAACATTCAGTACTTC	CASSTGDIKNIQYF
TRBD1	.	16	TRBJ1-2	TRBV4-1	TGCGCCAGCAGCCAAGATGCCTCGACAGGGTGGGGTGGCTACACCTTC	CASSQDASTGWGGYTF
TRBD1	.	16	TRBJ2-3	TRBV27	TGTGCCAGCAGTTCCCTCCGGGACAGGGTAACAGATACGCAGTATTTT	CASSSLRDRVTDTQYF
.	.	15	TRBJ2-1	TRBV3-1/TRBV3-2	TGTGCCAGCAGCCGCCGACAGAGCTCCTACAATGAGCAGTTCTTC	CASSRRQSSYNEQFF
.	.	14	TRBJ1-4	TRBV19	TGTGCCACCCTCCCTCTCGGAACTAATGAAAAACTGTTTTTT	CATLPLGTNEKLFF
TRBD1	.	14	TRBJ2-1	TRBV7-3	TGTGCCAGCAGTCGCGACAGGGACGCCAATGAGCAGTTCTTC	CASSRDRDANEQFF
.	.	15	TRBJ1-5	TRBV9	TGTGCCAGCAGCGTCGTCGGGGATCGCAATCAGCCCCAGCATTTT	CASSVVGDRNQPQHF
.	.	13	TRBJ2-2	TRBV2	TGTGCCAGCATCCGACAGTACACCGGGGAGCTGTTTTTT	CASIRQYTGELFF
.	.	16	TRBJ1-1	TRBV7-9	TGTGCCAGCAGTCTAGATAAACTCTACCCGAACACTGAAGCTTTCTTT	CASSLDKLYPNTEAFF
.	.	16	TRBJ2-4	TRBV5-4	TGTGCCAGCAGCTTGCGGCAGGGGTTAGCCAAAAACATTCAGTACTTC	CASSLRQGLAKNIQYF
TRBD2	few	16	TRBJ2-7	TRBV19	TGTGCCAGTAGCCTCGGGGGGAGCCTGGCCTCCTACGAGCAGTACTTC	CASSLGGSLASYEQYF
.	.	15	TRBJ1-3	TRBV2	TGTGCCAGCATTCCTAACAGGTTCTCTGGAAACACCATATATTTT	CASIPNRFSGNTIYF
.	.	17	TRBJ1-3	TRBV5-4	TGTGCCAGCAGCAGTGGGCCTCCAGGGAACTCTGGAAACACCATATATTTT	CASSSGPPGNSGNTIYF
.	.	14	TRBJ1-1	TRBV18	TGTGCCAGCTCGCAACGGGCGGGGGACGCTGAAGCTTTCTTT	CASSQRAGDAEAFF